This T cell receptor (beta chain) was sequenced during a study of immune cell composition in non-small cell lung cancer. Study-level results: Clones >0.5% enriched in tumour were rarer in adenocarcinoma (about 35%) than squamous (roughly 75%). Shared sequences between tumour-reactive and dominant in vivo clones were not proven.

Profiled with immunoSEQ multiplex PCR; TCRdb holds only in-frame clones, not every one. Here the sample spans about 7,100 clones, 84% being singletons. The normal lung sample lay at least 3 cm, and maximally far, from the tumour. Template was genomic DNA from frozen, unsorted single-cell suspensions. Comment on this clone: Its antigen is unknown.

This CDR3 is built from 16 residues. V shed 6 bases and J shed 4 bases, with 21 bases lying between them. CDR1 is SGHTA and CDR2 is FQGNSA in the germline V gene. Sequencing was carried out using non-adjacent lung tissue. The V gene is TRBV7-2, the J gene TRBJ1-1; a possible D gene is TRBD1 (5 bases). The source of this sequence is a human donor with non-small cell lung cancer. CDR3 region: CASSPGHSGGGTEAFF. The CDR3 nucleotides read TGTGCCAGCAGTCCCGGACATTCCGGAGGTGGCACTGAAGCTTTCTTT.